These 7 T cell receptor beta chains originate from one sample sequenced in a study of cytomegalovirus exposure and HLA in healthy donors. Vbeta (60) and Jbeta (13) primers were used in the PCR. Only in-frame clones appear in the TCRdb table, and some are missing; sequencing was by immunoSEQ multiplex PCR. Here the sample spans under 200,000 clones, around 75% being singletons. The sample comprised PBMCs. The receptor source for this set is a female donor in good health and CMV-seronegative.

As DNA, the CDR3 is TGTGCCAGCAGTAGCGCGGGGGAAGAGACCCAGTACTTC. Residues: CASSSAGEETQYF. The V call is TRBV14, the J call TRBJ2-5, with 7 positions matching TRBD2. Trimming at V came to 6 bases and at J to 3 bases, leaving 4 bases not matched to a gene. The CDR3 consists of 13 residues. Per the germline V gene, CDR1 is SGHDN and CDR2 is FVKESK.

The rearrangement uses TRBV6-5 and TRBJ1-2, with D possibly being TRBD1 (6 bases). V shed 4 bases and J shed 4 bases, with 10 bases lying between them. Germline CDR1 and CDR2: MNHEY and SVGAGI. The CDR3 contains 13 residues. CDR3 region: CASSFGTSYGYTF. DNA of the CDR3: TGTGCCAGCAGTTTCGGGACAAGCTATGGCTACACCTTC.

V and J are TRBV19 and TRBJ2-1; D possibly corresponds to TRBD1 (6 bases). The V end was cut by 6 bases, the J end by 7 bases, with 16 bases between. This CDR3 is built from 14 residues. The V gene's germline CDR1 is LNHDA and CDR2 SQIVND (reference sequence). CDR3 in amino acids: CASRQRGTINEQFF. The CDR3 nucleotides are TGTGCCAGTAGACAGAGGGGGACGATAAATGAGCAGTTCTTC.

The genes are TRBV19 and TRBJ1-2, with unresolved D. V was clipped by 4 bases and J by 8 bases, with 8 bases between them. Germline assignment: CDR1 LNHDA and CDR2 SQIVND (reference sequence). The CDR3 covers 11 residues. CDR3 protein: CASSTAGGYTF. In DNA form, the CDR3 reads TGTGCCAGTAGTACAGCGGGGGGCTACACCTTC. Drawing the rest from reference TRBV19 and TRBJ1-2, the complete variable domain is DGGITQSPKYLFRKEGQNVTLSCEQNLNHDAMYWYRQDPGQGLRLIYYSQIVNDFQKGDIAEGYSVSREKKESFPLTVTSAQKNPTAFYLCASSTAGGYTFGSGTRLTVV.

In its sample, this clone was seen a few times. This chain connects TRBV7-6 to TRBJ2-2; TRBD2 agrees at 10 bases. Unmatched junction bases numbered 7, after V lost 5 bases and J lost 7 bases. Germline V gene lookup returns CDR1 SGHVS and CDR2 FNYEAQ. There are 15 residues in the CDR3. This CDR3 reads CASSGTSGAGGELFF. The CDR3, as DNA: TGTGCCAGCAGCGGCACTAGCGGGGCGGGCGGGGAGCTGTTTTTT.

CDR3 protein: CAISGQGVPGELFF. In DNA, the CDR3 is TGTGCCATCTCGGGACAGGGGGTCCCCGGGGAGCTGTTTTTT. The genes are TRBV19 and TRBJ2-2, with 11 nucleotides matching TRBD1. Per the germline V gene, CDR1 is LNHDA and CDR2 is SQIVND (reference sequence). The CDR3 is 14 amino acids. Losses at the gene ends were 10 bases for V and 6 bases for J; bases not matched to a gene: 7. The full variable domain, in which reference TRBV19 and TRBJ2-2 provide the parts outside the CDR3, is DGGITQSPKYLFRKEGQNVTLSCEQNLNHDAMYWYRQDPGQGLRLIYYSQIVNDFQKGDIAEGYSVSREKKESFPLTVTSAQKNPTAFYLCAISGQGVPGELFFGEGSRLTVL.

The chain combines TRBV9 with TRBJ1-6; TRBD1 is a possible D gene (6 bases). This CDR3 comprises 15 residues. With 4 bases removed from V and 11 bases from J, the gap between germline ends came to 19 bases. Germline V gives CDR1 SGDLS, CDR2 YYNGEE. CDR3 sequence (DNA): TGTGCCAGCAGCACAGACACAGGGTGGGCAGCACCCCTCCACTTT. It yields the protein CASSTDTGWAAPLHF.